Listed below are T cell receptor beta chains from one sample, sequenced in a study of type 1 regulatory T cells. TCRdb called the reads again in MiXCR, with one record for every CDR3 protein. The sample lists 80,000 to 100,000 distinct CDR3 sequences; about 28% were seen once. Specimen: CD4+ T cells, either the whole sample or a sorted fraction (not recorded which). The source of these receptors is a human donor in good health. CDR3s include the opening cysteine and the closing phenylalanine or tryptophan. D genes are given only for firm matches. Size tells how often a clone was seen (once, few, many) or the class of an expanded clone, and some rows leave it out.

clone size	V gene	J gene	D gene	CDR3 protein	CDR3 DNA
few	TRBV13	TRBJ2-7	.	CASKRFGQRYEQYF	TGTGCCAGCAAGAGGTTTGGACAGAGGTACGAGCAGTACTTC
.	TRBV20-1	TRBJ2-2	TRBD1	CSARDSGQGAAGELFF	TGCAGTGCTAGAGATTCGGGACAGGGGGCGGCCGGGGAGCTGTTTTTT
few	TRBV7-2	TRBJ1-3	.	CASSQQGWEGNTIYF	TGTGCCAGCAGCCAACAGGGATGGGAGGGAAACACCATATATTTT
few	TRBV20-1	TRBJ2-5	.	CSARVSETQYF	TGCAGTGCCAGGGTGAGCGAGACCCAGTACTTC
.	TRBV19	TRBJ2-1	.	CASSITGTSSYNEQFF	TGTGCCAGTAGTATTACAGGGACGAGCTCCTACAATGAGCAGTTCTTC
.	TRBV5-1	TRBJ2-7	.	CASSKGLAEQYF	TGCGCCAGCAGCAAGGGACTTGCCGAGCAGTACTTC
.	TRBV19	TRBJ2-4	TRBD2	CASRFSGRTKNIQYF	TGTGCCAGTAGATTTAGCGGGAGGACCAAAAACATTCAGTACTTC
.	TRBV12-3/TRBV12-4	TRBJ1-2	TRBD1	CASSRSGTGYGYTF	TGTGCCAGCAGTCGATCCGGGACAGGGTATGGCTACACCTTC
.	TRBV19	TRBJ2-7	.	CASSIRQGEQYF	TGTGCCAGTAGTATAAGGCAGGGCGAGCAGTACTTC
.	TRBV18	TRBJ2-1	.	CASSGGTGSDEQFF	TGTGCCAGCTCAGGGGGTACTGGGTCGGATGAGCAGTTCTTC
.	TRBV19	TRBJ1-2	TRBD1	CASSIRTGDGYTF	TGTGCCAGTAGTATACGGACAGGGGATGGCTACACCTTC
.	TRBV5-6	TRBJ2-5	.	CASSSDGRGDGETQYF	TGTGCCAGCAGCTCGGACGGTCGTGGGGACGGAGAGACCCAGTACTTC
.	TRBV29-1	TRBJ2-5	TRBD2	CSSAGGRGETQYF	TGCAGCTCTGCGGGGGGGAGAGGCGAGACCCAGTACTTC
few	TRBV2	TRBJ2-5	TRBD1	CASDEQGRETQYF	TGTGCCAGCGATGAACAGGGGCGGGAGACCCAGTACTTC
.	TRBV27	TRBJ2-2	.	CASSIGQSTGELFF	TGTGCCAGCAGTATCGGACAGAGCACCGGGGAGCTGTTTTTT
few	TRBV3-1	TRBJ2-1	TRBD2	CASRIAGVGPSDEQFF	TGTGCCAGCAGGATAGCGGGAGTAGGACCAAGCGATGAGCAGTTCTTC
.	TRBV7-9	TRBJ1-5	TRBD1	CASSLGQGYQPQHF	TGTGCCAGCAGCCTGGGACAGGGATATCAGCCCCAGCATTTT
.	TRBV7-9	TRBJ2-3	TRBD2	CASSLDRDYTDTQYF	TGTGCCAGCAGCTTAGACCGGGACTATACAGATACGCAGTATTTT
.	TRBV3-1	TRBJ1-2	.	CASSQVGGNYGYTF	TGTGCCAGCAGCCAAGTTGGCGGGAACTATGGCTACACCTTC
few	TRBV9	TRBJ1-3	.	CASSVGSTRVSGNTIYF	TGTGCCAGCAGCGTAGGATCCACCCGGGTCTCTGGAAACACCATATATTTT
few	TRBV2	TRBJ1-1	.	CASILEGGANTEAFF	TGTGCCAGCATCCTGGAGGGAGGGGCAAACACTGAAGCTTTCTTT
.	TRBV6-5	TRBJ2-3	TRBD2	CASSYWLAGAPHTQYF	TGTGCCAGCAGTTACTGGCTAGCGGGAGCCCCGCATACGCAGTATTTT
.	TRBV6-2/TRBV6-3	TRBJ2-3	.	CASRSTSGPDTQYF	TGTGCCAGCAGATCAACCAGCGGACCAGATACGCAGTATTTT
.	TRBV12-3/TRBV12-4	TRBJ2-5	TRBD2	CASSALAGEETQYF	TGTGCCAGCTCGGCGCTAGCGGGAGAGGAGACCCAGTACTTC
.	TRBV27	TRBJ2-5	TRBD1	CASRWTGQSSQYF	TGTGCCAGCAGATGGACAGGGCAATCTTCCCAGTACTTC
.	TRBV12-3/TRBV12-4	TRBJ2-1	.	CASSFNPSNEQFF	TGTGCCAGCAGTTTTAACCCTAGCAATGAGCAGTTCTTC
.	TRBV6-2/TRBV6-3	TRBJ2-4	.	CASSNRDGYLRNIQYF	TGTGCCAGCAGTAACCGGGACGGGTACCTAAGGAACATTCAGTACTTC
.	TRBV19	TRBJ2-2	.	CASAGMLDTGELFF	TGTGCCAGTGCAGGAATGCTGGACACCGGGGAGCTGTTTTTT
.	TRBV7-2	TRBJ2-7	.	CASSRTPGARGEGEQYF	TGTGCCAGCAGCCGAACTCCAGGGGCGCGTGGGGAGGGCGAGCAGTACTTC
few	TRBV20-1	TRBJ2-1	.	CSARDLRSSYNEQFF	TGCAGTGCTAGAGACCTACGTAGCTCCTACAATGAGCAGTTCTTC
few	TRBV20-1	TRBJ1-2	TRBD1	CSAPLLTGGLGYTF	TGCAGTGCACCACTACTGACAGGGGGCCTTGGCTACACCTTC
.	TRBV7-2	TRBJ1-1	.	CASSLGGPSTEAFF	TGTGCCAGCAGCTTGGGGGGCCCGAGCACTGAAGCTTTCTTT
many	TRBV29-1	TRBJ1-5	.	CSVAEGFLGNQPQHF	TGCAGCGTTGCTGAGGGGTTCTTAGGCAATCAGCCCCAGCATTTT
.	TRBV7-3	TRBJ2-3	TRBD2	CASSLSGSGDYADTQYF	TGTGCCAGCAGCTTAAGCGGGAGTGGGGATTACGCAGATACGCAGTATTTT